The 13 T cell receptor beta chains below were found in one sample sequenced in a study of OX40 agonist ivuxolimab in advanced cancers. Clones were sequenced by immunoSEQ multiplex PCR, and TCRdb holds only the in-frame ones, with some missing. Of under 80,000 clones detected, about 90% appear once; the ten largest clones hold roughly 4.3%. Sequencing was performed on CD4+ or CD8+ T cells sorted from blood, taken in a trial of the OX40 agonist ivuxolimab. These receptors were obtained from an adult with an advanced solid tumor such as melanoma, head and neck, liver or kidney cancer.

This clone appeared a few times. The chain uses TRBV7-6 and TRBJ2-7, with 11 bases identical to TRBD2. The V gene end was trimmed by 1 base and the J gene end by 3 bases; junction bases not matched to a gene: 2. This CDR3 contains 15 residues. Germline lookup yields CDR1 SGHVS and CDR2 FNYEAQ. The CDR3 DNA reads TGTGCCAGCAGCTTAGAACTAGCGGGAGACTACGAGCAGTACTTC. Translated, it gives CASSLELAGDYEQYF.

CDR3 region: CASSSSGETQYF. In DNA form, the CDR3 reads TGTGCCAGCAGCTCTAGCGGTGAGACCCAGTACTTC. This rearrangement joins TRBV6-1 to TRBJ2-5; 7 nucleotides match TRBD2. Trimming took 6 bases from V and 5 from J; bases not matched to a gene: 3. The CDR3 contains 12 residues. CDR1 and CDR2 from the germline V gene are MNHNS and SASEGT.

The gene calls are TRBV6-6 and TRBJ2-1, with D unclear. The CDR3 is 13 residues long. Germline values: CDR1 MNHNY, CDR2 SVGAGI (reference sequence). Trimming left V 4 bases short and J 2 bases short, with 6 bases between. The CDR3 bases are TGTGCCAGCAGTTCAGATCCCTACAATGAGCAGTTCTTC. Amino acid sequence: CASSSDPYNEQFF.

This rearrangement joins TRBV19 to TRBJ2-2; a weak D match, TRBD2 (6 bases). CDR3 length equals 14 residues. Germline assignment: CDR1 LNHDA and CDR2 SQIVND (reference sequence). Trimming left V 3 bases short and J 6 bases short, with 11 bases between. CDR3 protein: CASSIPRGAGELFF. DNA of the CDR3: TGTGCCAGTAGTATCCCCCGCGGGGCCGGGGAGCTGTTTTTT.

The rearrangement links TRBV5-1 to TRBJ1-1; 7 bases align to TRBD1. Germline V gene sequence: CDR1 SGHRS, CDR2 YFSETQ. The CDR3 loop spans 14 amino acids. V lost 5 bases to trimming and J lost 1 base; unmatched junction nucleotides: 5. The CDR3 region is CASRRGTENTEAFF. The CDR3 nucleotides read TGCGCCAGCAGGCGCGGGACAGAGAACACTGAAGCTTTCTTT.

The chain employs TRBV5-4 and TRBJ2-7; D uncertain. V gave up 2 bases and J gave up 2 bases, with 14 bases separating them. Germline loops: CDR1 SGHNT, CDR2 YYREEE (reference sequence). CDR3 length equals 15 residues. The CDR3 DNA is TGTGCCAGCAGCTTTTGGTCGCCACTTACCTACGAGCAGTACTTC. Translation gives CASSFWSPLTYEQYF.

V and J are TRBV6-5 and TRBJ1-3, with a possible D match to TRBD1 (5 bases). The CDR3 extends over 15 amino acids. Trimming took 5 bases from V and 0 from J, leaving 11 bases between them. CDR1 MNHEY and CDR2 SVGAGI come from the germline V gene. The CDR3, as DNA: TGTGCCAGCAGTCGGGGCACCAACTCTGGAAACACCATATATTTT. This encodes CASSRGTNSGNTIYF.

The chain has TRBV28 and TRBJ2-3; the match to TRBD2 covers 8 bases. Germline CDR1 reads MDHEN; CDR2 reads SYDVKM. The CDR3 is 16 amino acids. With 6 bases clipped from V and 0 bases from J, the junction kept 8 bases outside the gene matches. The CDR3 loop reads CASSQGLAASTDTQYF. The CDR3 DNA follows: TGTGCCAGCAGCCAAGGACTAGCAGCTAGCACAGATACGCAGTATTTT.

V gene TRBV10-3 combines with J gene TRBJ2-1, with 11 bases matching TRBD2. V shed 0 bases, J shed 7 bases, and the junction held 8 bases outside the gene matches. The CDR3 runs 17 residues. CDR1 is ENHRY, CDR2 SYGVKD, per germline. The CDR3 sequence: CAISESKGASGRNEQFF. Written as DNA, the CDR3 is TGTGCCATCAGTGAGTCAAAGGGGGCTAGCGGGAGGAATGAGCAGTTCTTC.

The gene calls are TRBV5-1 and TRBJ2-3; a possible D gene is TRBD2 (6 bases). Germline lookup yields CDR1 SGHRS and CDR2 YFSETQ. The length of the CDR3 is 13 residues. Trimming stripped 3 bases from V and 6 bases from J, with 11 bases between. CDR3 region: CASSWGGEDTQYF. The CDR3 DNA is TGCGCCAGCAGCTGGGGAGGTGAGGATACGCAGTATTTT.

CDR3 loop: CASSTRQGFPGELFF. The CDR3 DNA sequence: TGTGCCAGCAGCACACGACAGGGGTTCCCCGGGGAGCTGTTTTTT. The chain recombines TRBV11-1 with TRBJ2-2; TRBD1 aligns across 8 bases. Germline V lookup: CDR1 SGHAT, CDR2 FQDESV (reference sequence). V shed 5 bases, J shed 6 bases, and the junction held 8 bases outside the gene matches. The CDR3 is made up of 15 amino acids.

This clone was seen just once. The J gene is TRBJ1-5, the V gene TRBV19, with 8 bases lining up with TRBD1. The CDR3 totals 15 residues. Trimming took 5 bases from V and 4 from J; bases not matched to a gene: 7. CDR1 is LNHDA and CDR2 is SQIVND in the germline V gene (reference sequence). CDR3 sequence (DNA): TGTGCCAGTAGTCAGGGGGCGCGGGCAAATCAGCCCCAGCATTTT. It yields the protein CASSQGARANQPQHF.

The chain couples TRBV18 to TRBJ2-2; D not resolved. Germline CDR1 and CDR2: KGHSH and LQKENI. Trimming took off 5 bases at V and 2 bases at J, with 12 bases between the two ends. This CDR3 contains 15 residues. For the CDR3, the DNA is TGTGCCAGCTCATGGCGGAAGGGAAACACCGGGGAGCTGTTTTTT. Translated, it gives CASSWRKGNTGELFF.